The clone carrying this TCR beta chain was found many times. The antigen is unknown. Investigators prepared the TCR beta libraries by applying iRepertoire HTBI primers and Arm-PCR of CDR3 regions. Via MiXCR, TCRdb re-called the multiplex PCR reads, giving one row per CDR3 protein. The sample consists of roughly 400,000 distinct CDR3 sequences, less than 25% of them appearing once. Stated time point: persistent/refractory GD, antithyroid drugs over 5 years with positive TRAb. PBMCs provided the RNA from which the TCR library was made. Graves' disease was diagnosed by American Thyroid Association guidelines. Germline trimming cut 0 bases from V and 6 bases from J; bases unmatched to any gene: 10. This CDR3 region has 17 residues. The germline V gene encodes CDR1 MNHEY and CDR2 SVGEGT. The data are from a study of regulatory T cells in long-lasting Graves disease. Broader study findings: Sampling was limited to peripheral blood rather than thyroid tissue. Those with persistent Graves' had less TCR diversity than newly diagnosed patients. Persistent disease samples used TRBV28, TRBJ1-2 and TRBJ2-5 preferentially.

This chain uses TRBV6-2 or TRBV6-3 with TRBJ1-5, with 8 bases lining up with TRBD1. This sample comprised peripheral blood mononuclear cells (PBMCs), obtained when the disease was refractory, from a patient treated with antithyroid drugs. The source of this sequence is a female donor with Graves disease. CDR3 region: CASSYSISGQGGQPQHF. CDR3 in DNA: TGTGCCAGCAGTTACTCGATATCTGGACAGGGTGGTCAGCCCCAGCATTTT.